Listed below are T cell receptor beta chains from one sample, sequenced in a study of shared clonotypes between healthy human individuals. Using immunoSEQ multiplex PCR, the repertoire was profiled, and TCRdb retains in-frame clones only, with some absent. The sample carries millions of clones, 80% to 95% recorded once. The material sequenced was naive CD4+ T cells from PBMCs. Source of these receptors: a man younger than 35 in good health. Some clones in this sample may be carry-over from other donors' samples. Both conserved end residues are trimmed from each CDR3. The order of the fields is V gene, CDR3 protein.

v_call: TRBV6-1
cdr3_aa: ASRGQVVYEQY

v_call: TRBV6-5
cdr3_aa: ASRPSGLAGYEQY

v_call: TRBV28
cdr3_aa: ASKGKGGAYEQY

v_call: TRBV5-4
cdr3_aa: ASTISADMNTEAF

v_call: TRBV9
cdr3_aa: ASSPRRDSPNNEQF

v_call: TRBV7-8
cdr3_aa: ASSLRRWGGNTEAF

v_call: TRBV28
cdr3_aa: ASSLAGVERNQPQH

v_call: TRBV11-3
cdr3_aa: ASSLGIWETQY

v_call: TRBV15
cdr3_aa: ATSRDRSPNTGELF

v_call: TRBV5-3
cdr3_aa: ARSLGLAERHEQF

v_call: TRBV7-6
cdr3_aa: ASSAWTGGAYEQY

v_call: TRBV5-1
cdr3_aa: ASSEVRGRSPDTQY